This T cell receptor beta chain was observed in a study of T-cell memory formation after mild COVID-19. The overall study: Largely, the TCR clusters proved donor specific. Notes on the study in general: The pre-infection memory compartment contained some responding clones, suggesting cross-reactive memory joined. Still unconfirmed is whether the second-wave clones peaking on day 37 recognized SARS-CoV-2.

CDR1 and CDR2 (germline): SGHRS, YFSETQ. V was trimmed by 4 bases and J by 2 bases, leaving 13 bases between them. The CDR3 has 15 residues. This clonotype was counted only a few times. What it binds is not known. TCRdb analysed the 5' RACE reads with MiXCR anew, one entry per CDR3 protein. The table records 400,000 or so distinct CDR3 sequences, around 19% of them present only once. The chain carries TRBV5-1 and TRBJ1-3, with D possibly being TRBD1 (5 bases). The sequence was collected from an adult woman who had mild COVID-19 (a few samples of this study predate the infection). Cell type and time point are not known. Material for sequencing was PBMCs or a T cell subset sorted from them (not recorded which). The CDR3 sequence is CASSPEMTAGNTIYF. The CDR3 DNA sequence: TGCGCCAGCAGCCCGGAGATGACAGCTGGAAACACCATATATTTT.